A selection of T cell receptor beta chains follows, all from one sample in a study of response to subunit inactivated influenza vaccine. TCRdb independently ran MiXCR on the RT-PCR reads; one entry per CDR3 protein. The table has approximately 700,000 distinct CDR3 sequences, about 15% seen once. The sequences come from PBMCs from blood, collected 14 to 15 days before vaccination. These receptors came from a man between 50 and 59 years old who received an inactivated influenza vaccine. Both conserved end residues are part of each CDR3. The D gene is left open where the match is weak. Rows give clone size only sometimes, using once, few, many, or a class for an expanded clone.

NA NA TRBJ1-1 TRBV6-5 CASSYSTSRDTEAFF TGTGCCAGCAGTTACTCGACCAGCCGGGACACTGAAGCTTTCTTT
NA many TRBJ2-7 TRBV5-5 CASSLDLGEQYF TGTGCCAGCAGCTTGGACCTTGGCGAGCAGTACTTC
TRBD1 many TRBJ2-3 TRBV12-3/TRBV12-4 CASSMDRGADTQYF TGTGCCAGCAGCATGGACAGGGGTGCAGATACGCAGTATTTT
NA few TRBJ2-5 TRBV6-5 CASSYSKPRVETQYF TGTGCCAGCAGTTACTCGAAGCCCAGGGTAGAGACCCAGTACTTC
NA NA TRBJ2-2 TRBV6-5 CASSSRLLQRELFF TGTGCCAGCAGTTCCCGACTCCTCCAAAGGGAGCTGTTTTTT
NA few TRBJ1-2 TRBV2 CASSGNTVDYYGYTF TGTGCCAGCAGTGGCAATACAGTGGACTACTATGGCTACACCTTC
NA few TRBJ2-4 TRBV29-1 CSAHLAKNIQYF TGCAGCGCCCACCTAGCCAAAAACATTCAGTACTTC
NA few TRBJ2-2 TRBV24-1 CATSTRTVNTGELFF TGTGCCACCAGTACTCGGACAGTAAACACCGGGGAGCTGTTTTTT
TRBD1 NA TRBJ2-1 TRBV7-2 CASSWGQEYNEQFF TGTGCCAGCAGCTGGGGACAGGAGTACAATGAGCAGTTCTTC
NA few TRBJ2-3 TRBV10-3 CAISESNSGTDTQYF TGTGCCATCAGTGAGTCGAACAGTGGCACAGATACGCAGTATTTT
NA few TRBJ2-6 TRBV4-1 CASSQSPISGANVLTF TGCGCCAGCAGCCAAAGTCCGATCTCTGGGGCCAACGTCCTGACTTTC
NA NA TRBJ2-7 TRBV6-5 CASSYSGGPRTYEQYF TGTGCCAGCAGTTACTCGGGGGGTCCCCGTACCTACGAGCAGTACTTC
TRBD2 few TRBJ2-2 TRBV5-6 CASSRGGKTITGELFF TGTGCCAGCAGCCGGGGGGGAAAGACAATAACCGGGGAGCTGTTTTTT
NA NA TRBJ2-1 TRBV5-1 CASSLSTASAAAEQFF TGCGCCAGCAGCCTGAGTACAGCCTCGGCTGCCGCTGAGCAGTTCTTC
TRBD2 NA TRBJ2-3 TRBV5-1 CASSGTSGGAWTSTDTQYF TGCGCCAGCAGCGGGACTAGCGGGGGGGCCTGGACCTCCACAGATACGCAGTATTTT
NA NA TRBJ1-5 TRBV7-3 CASSPPQGKSNQPQHF TGTGCCAGCAGCCCCCCGCAGGGCAAAAGCAATCAGCCCCAGCATTTT
TRBD2 NA TRBJ2-7 TRBV20-1 CSARGPGGEQYF TGCAGTGCTAGAGGTCCGGGGGGGGAGCAGTACTTC
TRBD2 NA TRBJ2-2 TRBV7-2 CASSSSGASELFF TGTGCCAGCAGTTCGAGCGGGGCTAGTGAGCTGTTTTTT
TRBD1 few TRBJ2-7 TRBV11-2 CASSLRGQTKSYEQYF TGTGCCAGCAGCTTAAGGGGACAGACCAAATCCTACGAGCAGTACTTC
NA NA TRBJ1-6 TRBV27 CASGSRAGSSNNSPLHF TGTGCCTCCGGGTCCAGAGCAGGTTCGTCCAATAATTCACCCCTCCACTTT
NA few TRBJ1-3 TRBV7-9 CASTPRGLSGNTIYF TGTGCCAGCACCCCGCGGGGGCTCTCTGGAAACACCATATATTTT
NA NA TRBJ2-2 TRBV7-9 CASSSFSRDGELFF TGTGCCAGCAGCTCGTTTTCTAGGGACGGGGAGCTGTTTTTT
NA many TRBJ2-5 TRBV12-3/TRBV12-4 CASSFTVNQETQYF TGTGCCAGCAGTTTTACTGTGAACCAAGAGACCCAGTACTTC
TRBD2 few TRBJ2-1 TRBV11-2 CASSSASGGYNEQFF TGTGCCAGCAGCTCGGCTAGCGGGGGTTACAATGAGCAGTTCTTC
TRBD2 once TRBJ2-7 TRBV3-1 CASSHPLRGAAYEQYF TGTGCCAGCAGCCATCCGTTGCGGGGGGCCGCCTACGAGCAGTACTTC
NA many TRBJ2-7 TRBV5-1 CASSLAMGSYEQYF TGCGCCAGCAGCTTGGCCATGGGGTCCTACGAGCAGTACTTC